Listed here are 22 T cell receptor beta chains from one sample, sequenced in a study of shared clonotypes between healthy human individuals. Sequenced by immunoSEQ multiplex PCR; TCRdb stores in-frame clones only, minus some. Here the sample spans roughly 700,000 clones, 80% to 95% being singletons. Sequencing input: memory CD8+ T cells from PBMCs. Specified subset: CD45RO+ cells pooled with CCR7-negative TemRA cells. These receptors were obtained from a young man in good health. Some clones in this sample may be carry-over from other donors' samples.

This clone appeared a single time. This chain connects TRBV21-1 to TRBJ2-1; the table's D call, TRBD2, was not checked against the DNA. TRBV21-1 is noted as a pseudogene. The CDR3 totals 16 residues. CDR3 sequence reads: CASSKVRLASYNEQFF. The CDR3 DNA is TGTGCCAGCAGCAAAGTTCGGCTAGCATCCTACAATGAGCAGTTCTTC.

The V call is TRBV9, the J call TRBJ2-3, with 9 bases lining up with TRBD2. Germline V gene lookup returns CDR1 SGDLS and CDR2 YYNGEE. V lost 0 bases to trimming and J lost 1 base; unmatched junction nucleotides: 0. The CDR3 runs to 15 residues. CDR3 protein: CASSVGTSGTDTQYF. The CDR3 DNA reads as TGTGCCAGCAGCGTAGGGACTAGCGGCACAGATACGCAGTATTTT. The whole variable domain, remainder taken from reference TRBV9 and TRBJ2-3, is DSGVTQTPKHLITATGQRVTLRCSPRSGDLSVYWYQQSLDQGLQFLIQYYNGEERAKGNILERFSAQQFPDLHSELNLSSLELGDSALYFCASSVGTSGTDTQYFGPGTRLTVL.

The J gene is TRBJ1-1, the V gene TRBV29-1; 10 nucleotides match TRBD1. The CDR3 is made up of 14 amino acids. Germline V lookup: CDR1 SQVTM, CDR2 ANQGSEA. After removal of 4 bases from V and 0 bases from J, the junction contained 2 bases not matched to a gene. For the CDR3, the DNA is TGCAGCGTTGGGGACAGGGGTATGAACACTGAAGCTTTCTTT. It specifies CSVGDRGMNTEAFF.

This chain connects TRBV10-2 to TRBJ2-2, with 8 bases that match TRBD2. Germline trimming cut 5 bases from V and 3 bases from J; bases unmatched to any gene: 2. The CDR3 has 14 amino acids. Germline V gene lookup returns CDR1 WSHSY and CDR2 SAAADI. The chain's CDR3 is CASSKAGDTGELFF. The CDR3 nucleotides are TGCGCCAGCAGTAAAGCGGGGGACACCGGGGAGCTGTTTTTT.

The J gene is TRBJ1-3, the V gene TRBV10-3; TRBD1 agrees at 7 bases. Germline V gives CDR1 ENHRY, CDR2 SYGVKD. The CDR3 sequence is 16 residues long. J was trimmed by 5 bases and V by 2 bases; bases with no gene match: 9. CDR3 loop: CAISETTGAPRNTIYF. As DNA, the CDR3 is TGTGCCATCAGTGAGACTACAGGGGCCCCGCGAAACACCATATATTTT.

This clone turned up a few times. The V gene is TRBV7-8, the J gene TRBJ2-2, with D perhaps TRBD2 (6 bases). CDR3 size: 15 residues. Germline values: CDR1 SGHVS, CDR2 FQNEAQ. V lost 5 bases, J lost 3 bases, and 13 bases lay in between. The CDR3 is CASSISGAHTGELFF. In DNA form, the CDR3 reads TGTGCCAGCAGCATTAGCGGAGCTCACACCGGGGAGCTGTTTTTT.

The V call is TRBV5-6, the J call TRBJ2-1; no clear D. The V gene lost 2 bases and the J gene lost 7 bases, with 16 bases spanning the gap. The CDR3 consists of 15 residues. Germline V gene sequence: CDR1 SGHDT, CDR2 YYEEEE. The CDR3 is CASSFWASLENEQFF. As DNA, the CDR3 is TGTGCCAGCAGCTTTTGGGCTAGTCTTGAGAATGAGCAGTTCTTC.

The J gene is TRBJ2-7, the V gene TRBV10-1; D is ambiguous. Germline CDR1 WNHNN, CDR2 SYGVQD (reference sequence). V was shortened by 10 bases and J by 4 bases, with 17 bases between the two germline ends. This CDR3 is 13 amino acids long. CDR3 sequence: CATSDGLNYEQYF. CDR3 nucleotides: TGCGCCACTTCGGACGGGTTAAATTACGAGCAGTACTTC.

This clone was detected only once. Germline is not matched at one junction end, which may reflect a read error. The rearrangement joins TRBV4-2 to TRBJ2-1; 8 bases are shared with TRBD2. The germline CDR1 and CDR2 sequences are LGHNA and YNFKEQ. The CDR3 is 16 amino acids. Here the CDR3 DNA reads TGTGCCAGCAGCCAGACGACTAGCGCTCGCTACGATGAGCAGTTCTTC. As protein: CASSQTTSARYDEQFF.

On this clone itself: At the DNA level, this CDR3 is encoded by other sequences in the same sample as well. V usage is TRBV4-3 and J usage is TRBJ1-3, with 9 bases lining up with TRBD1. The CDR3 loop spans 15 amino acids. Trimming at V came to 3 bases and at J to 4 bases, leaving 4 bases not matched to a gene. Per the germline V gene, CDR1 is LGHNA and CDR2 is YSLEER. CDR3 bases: TGCGCCAGCAGCCAGGACAGGGGTTCAGGAAACACCATATATTTT. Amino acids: CASSQDRGSGNTIYF.

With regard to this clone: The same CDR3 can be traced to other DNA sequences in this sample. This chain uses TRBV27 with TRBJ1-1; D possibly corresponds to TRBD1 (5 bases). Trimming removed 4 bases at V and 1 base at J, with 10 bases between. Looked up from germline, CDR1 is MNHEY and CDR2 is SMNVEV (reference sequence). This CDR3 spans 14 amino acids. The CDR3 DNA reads TGTGCCAGCAGTTGGGGGACGGCGAACACTGAAGCTTTCTTT. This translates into CASSWGTANTEAFF.

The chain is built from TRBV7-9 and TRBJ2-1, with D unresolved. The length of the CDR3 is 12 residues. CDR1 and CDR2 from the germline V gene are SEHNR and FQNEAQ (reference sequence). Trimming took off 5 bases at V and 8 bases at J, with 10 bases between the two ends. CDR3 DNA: TGTGCCAGCAGCGTAGTAAGAGATGAGCAGTTCTTC. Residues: CASSVVRDEQFF.

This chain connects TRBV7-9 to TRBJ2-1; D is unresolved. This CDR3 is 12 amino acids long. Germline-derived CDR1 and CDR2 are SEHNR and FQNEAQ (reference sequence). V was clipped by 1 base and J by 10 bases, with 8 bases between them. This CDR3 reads CASSLDQWEQFF. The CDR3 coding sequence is TGTGCCAGCAGCTTAGACCAGTGGGAGCAGTTCTTC.

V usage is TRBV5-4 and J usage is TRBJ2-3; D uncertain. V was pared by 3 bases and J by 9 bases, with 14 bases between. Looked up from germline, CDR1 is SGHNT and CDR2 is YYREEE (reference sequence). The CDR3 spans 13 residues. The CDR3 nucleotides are TGTGCCAGCAGCTCGATTAGGTGGGGAACGCAGTATTTT. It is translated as CASSSIRWGTQYF.

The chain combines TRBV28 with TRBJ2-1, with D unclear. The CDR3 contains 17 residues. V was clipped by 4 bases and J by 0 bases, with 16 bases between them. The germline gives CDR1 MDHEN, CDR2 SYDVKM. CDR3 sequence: CASSSPVGLFSYNEQFF. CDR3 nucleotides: TGTGCCAGCAGTTCCCCTGTCGGCTTGTTCTCCTACAATGAGCAGTTCTTC.

The CDR3 DNA follows: TGTGCCAGCAGCAAGATCAGAGGAAGGAATGAAAAACTGTTTTTT. Its translation is CASSKIRGRNEKLFF. This rearrangement joins TRBV7-2 to TRBJ1-4; no reliable D call. V lost 5 bases, J lost 5 bases, and 15 bases lay in between. The CDR3 totals 15 residues. Germline loops: CDR1 SGHTA, CDR2 FQGNSA.

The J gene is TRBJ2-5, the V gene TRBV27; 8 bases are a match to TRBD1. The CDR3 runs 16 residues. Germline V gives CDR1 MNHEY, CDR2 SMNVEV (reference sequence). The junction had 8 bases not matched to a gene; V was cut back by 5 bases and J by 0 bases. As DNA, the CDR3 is TGTGCCAGCAGTCCCCGGACAGGGATGCACCAAGAGACCCAGTACTTC. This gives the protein CASSPRTGMHQETQYF.

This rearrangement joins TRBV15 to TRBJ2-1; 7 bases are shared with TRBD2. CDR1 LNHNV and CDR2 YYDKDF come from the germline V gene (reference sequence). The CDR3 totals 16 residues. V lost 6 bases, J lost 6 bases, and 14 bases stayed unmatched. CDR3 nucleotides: TGTGCCACCAGTGATTTAATTCTAGCGGAAACCAATGAGCAGTTCTTC. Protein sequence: CATSDLILAETNEQFF.

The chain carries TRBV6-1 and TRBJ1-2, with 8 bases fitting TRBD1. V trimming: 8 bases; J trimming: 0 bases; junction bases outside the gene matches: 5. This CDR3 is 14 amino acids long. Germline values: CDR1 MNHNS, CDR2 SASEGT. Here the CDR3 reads CASAETGANYGYTF. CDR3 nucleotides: TGTGCCAGCGCAGAGACAGGGGCTAACTATGGCTACACCTTC.

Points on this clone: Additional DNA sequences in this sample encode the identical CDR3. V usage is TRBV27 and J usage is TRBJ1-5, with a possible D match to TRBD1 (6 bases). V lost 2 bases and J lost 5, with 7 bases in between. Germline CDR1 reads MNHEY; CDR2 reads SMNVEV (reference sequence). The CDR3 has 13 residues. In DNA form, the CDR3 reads TGTGCCAGCAGTTTACAGGGGTATCAGCCCCAGCATTTT. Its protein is CASSLQGYQPQHF.

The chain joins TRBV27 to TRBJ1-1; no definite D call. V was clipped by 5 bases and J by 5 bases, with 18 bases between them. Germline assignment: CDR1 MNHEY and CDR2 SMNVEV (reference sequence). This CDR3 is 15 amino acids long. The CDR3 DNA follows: TGTGCCAGCAGTACCCTCCCCGGACCGGCTACTGAAGCTTTCTTT. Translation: CASSTLPGPATEAFF.

As DNA, the CDR3 is TGCAGCGTTGAAGATCGTTCGGGTCCCACCGGGGAGCTGTTTTTT. Amino acid sequence: CSVEDRSGPTGELFF. V is TRBV29-1 and J is TRBJ2-2; no firm D call. Germline V gene data show CDR1 as SQVTM and CDR2 as ANQGSEA. This CDR3 is 15 amino acids long. Between the trimmed V and J ends, which lost 0 bases and 4 bases, there was a span of 12 bases.